This T cell receptor (beta chain) was observed in a study of T cells in Graves' hyperthyroidism and ophthalmopathy. The CDR3 covers 12 residues. The trim removed 7 bases at V and 8 bases at J, leaving 7 bases unmatched. Study-wide results and caveats: A model using 13 V-J features told ophthalmopathy apart from stable hyperthyroidism.

Notes on this clonotype: Its antigen is not known.

Those patients with uncontrolled infection, other autoimmune disease, pregnancy or lactation were excluded. Amplification of TCR beta CDR3 regions was performed using RNA transcripts as template. Initially, a first-round RT-PCR of the TCR CDR3 employed the HTBI primer set. TCRdb processed the multiplex PCR reads anew with MiXCR; each CDR3 protein has one entry. The sample yields roughly 800,000 distinct CDR3 sequences, approximately 40% seen once. Input material: blood. This TCR derives from a man younger than 35 with Graves' hyperthyroidism. The V and J genes are TRBV12-3 or TRBV12-4 and TRBJ1-2; the match to TRBD1 covers 7 bases. CDR3 in DNA: TGTGCCAGCACCGACAGGGCAGAGGGCTACACCTTC. This translates into CASTDRAEGYTF.